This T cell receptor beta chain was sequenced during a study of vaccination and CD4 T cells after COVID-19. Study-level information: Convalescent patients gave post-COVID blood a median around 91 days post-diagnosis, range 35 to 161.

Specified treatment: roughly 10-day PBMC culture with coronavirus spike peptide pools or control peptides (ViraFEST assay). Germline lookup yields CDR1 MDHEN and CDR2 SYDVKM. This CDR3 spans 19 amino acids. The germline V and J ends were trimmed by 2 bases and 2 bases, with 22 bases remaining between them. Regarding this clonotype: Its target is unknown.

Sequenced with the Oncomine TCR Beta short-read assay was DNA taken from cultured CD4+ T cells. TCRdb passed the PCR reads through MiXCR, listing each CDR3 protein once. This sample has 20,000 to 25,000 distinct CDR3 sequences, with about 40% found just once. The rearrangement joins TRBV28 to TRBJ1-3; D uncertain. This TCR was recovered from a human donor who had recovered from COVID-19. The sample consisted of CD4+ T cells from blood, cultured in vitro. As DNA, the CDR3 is TGTGCCAGCAGTTTAGGACTGTCGCCGCGGTGGGCTACTGGAAACACCATATATTTT. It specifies CASSLGLSPRWATGNTIYF.